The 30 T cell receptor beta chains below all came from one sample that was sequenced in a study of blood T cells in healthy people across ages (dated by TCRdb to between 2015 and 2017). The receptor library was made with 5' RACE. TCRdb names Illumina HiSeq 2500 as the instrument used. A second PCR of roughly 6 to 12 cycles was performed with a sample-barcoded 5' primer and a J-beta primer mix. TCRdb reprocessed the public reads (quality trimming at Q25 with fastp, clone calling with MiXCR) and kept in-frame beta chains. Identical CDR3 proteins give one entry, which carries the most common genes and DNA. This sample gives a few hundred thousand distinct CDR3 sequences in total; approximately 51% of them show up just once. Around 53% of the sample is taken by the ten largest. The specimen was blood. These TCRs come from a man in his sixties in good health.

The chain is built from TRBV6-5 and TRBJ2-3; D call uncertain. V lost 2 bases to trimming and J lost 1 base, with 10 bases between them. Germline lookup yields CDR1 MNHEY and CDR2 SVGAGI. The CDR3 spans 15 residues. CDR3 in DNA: TGTGCCAGCAGTTACCTCGGAAGCGGCACAGATACGCAGTATTTT. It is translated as CASSYLGSGTDTQYF.

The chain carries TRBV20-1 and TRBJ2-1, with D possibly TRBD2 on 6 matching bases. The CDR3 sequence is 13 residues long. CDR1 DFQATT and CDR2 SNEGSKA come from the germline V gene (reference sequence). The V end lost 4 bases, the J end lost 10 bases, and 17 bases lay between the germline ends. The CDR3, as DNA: TGCAGTGCTACGGGACTCCCCCCGGGAGAGCAGTTCTTC. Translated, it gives CSATGLPPGEQFF.

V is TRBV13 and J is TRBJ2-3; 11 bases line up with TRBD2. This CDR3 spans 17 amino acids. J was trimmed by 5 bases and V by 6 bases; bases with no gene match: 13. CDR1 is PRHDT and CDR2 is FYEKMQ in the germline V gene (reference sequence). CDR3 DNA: TGTGCCAGCAGTCGCCGGGTAGCGGGGGGGCAGGGAGATACGCAGTATTTT. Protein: CASSRRVAGGQGDTQYF.

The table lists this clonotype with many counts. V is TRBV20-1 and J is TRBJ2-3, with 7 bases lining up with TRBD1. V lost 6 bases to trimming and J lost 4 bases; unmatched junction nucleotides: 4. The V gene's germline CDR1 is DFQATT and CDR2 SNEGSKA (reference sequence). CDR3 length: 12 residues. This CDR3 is CSAATGADTQYF. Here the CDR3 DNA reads TGCAGTGCCGCAACAGGGGCAGATACGCAGTATTTT.

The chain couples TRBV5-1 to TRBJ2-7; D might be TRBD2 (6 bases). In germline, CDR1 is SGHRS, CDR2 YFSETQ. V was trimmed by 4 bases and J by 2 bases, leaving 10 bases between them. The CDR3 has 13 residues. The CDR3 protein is CASSVASAYEQYF. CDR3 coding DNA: TGCGCCAGCAGCGTGGCTAGCGCCTACGAGCAGTACTTC. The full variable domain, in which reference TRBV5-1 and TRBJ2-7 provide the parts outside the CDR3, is KAGVTQTPRYLIKTRGQQVTLSCSPISGHRSVSWYQQTPGQGLQFLFEYFSETQRNKGNFPGRFSGRQFSNSRSEMNVSTLELGDSALYLCASSVASAYEQYFGPGTRLTVT.

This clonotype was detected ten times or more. The CDR3 DNA follows: TGTGCCAGCCTCGGGACAACCGAACTCTCACCCCTCCACTTT. It encodes CASLGTTELSPLHF. The V and J genes are TRBV28 and TRBJ1-6; D might be TRBD1 (6 bases). V lost 8 bases and J lost 10, with 18 bases in between. This CDR3 has 14 amino acids. The germline gives CDR1 MDHEN, CDR2 SYDVKM.

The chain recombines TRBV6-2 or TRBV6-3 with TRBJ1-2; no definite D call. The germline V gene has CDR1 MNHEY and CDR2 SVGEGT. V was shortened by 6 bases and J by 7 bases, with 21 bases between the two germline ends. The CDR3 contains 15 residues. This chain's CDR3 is CASRTYYKVPVGYTF. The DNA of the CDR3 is TGTGCCAGCAGAACCTACTATAAAGTTCCAGTTGGCTACACCTTC.

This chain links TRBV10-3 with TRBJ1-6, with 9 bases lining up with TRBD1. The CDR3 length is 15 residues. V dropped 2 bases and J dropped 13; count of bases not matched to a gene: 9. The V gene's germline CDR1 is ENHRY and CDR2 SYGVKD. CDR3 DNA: TGTGCCATCAGTGAGGGGGCACAGGGGGCAGGGCCCCTCCACTTT. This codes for CAISEGAQGAGPLHF.

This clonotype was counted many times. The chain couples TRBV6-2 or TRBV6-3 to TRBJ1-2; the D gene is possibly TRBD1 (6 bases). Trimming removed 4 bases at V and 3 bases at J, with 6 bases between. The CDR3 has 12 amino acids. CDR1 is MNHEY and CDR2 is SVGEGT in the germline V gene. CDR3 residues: CASSWGHYGYTF. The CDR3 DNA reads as TGTGCCAGCAGTTGGGGGCACTATGGCTACACCTTC.

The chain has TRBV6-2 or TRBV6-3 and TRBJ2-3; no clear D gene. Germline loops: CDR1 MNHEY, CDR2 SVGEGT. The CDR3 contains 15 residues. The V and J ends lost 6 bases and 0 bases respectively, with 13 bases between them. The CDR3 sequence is CASSQRGPSTDTQYF. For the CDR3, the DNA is TGTGCCAGCAGCCAGAGAGGACCTAGCACAGATACGCAGTATTTT.

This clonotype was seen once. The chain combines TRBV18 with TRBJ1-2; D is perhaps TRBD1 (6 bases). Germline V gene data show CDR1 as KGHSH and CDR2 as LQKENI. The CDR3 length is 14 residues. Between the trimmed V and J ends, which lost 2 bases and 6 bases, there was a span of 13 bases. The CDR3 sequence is CASSPTIQGDGYTF. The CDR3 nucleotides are TGTGCCAGCTCACCAACGATACAGGGAGATGGCTACACCTTC.

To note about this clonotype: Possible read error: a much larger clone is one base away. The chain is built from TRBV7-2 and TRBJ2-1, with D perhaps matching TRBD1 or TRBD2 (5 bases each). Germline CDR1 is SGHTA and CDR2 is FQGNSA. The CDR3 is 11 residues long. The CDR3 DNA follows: TGTGCCTCGGGGCAGCACAATGTGCAGTTCTTC. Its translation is CASGQHNVQFF.

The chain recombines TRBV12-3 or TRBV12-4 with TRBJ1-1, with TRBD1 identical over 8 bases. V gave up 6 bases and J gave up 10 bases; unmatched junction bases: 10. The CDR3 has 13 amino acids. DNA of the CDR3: TGTGCCAGCAGCGCTAAGACAGGGGTTAGAGCTTTCTTT. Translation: CASSAKTGVRAFF.

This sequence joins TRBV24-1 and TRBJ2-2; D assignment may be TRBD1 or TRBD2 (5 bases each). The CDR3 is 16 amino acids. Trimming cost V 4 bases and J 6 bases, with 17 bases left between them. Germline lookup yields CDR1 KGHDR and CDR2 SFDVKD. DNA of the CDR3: TGTGCCACCAGTGACATCACCGGGACCGGATCCGGGGAGCTGTTTTTT. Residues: CATSDITGTGSGELFF.

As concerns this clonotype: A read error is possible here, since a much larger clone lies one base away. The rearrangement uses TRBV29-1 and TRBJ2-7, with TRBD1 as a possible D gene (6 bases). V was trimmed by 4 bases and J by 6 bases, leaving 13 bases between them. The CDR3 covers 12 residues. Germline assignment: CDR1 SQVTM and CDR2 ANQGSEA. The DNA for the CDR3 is TGCAGCGTTGGACAGGATGACTGCGAGCAGTACTTC. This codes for CSVGQDDCEQYF.

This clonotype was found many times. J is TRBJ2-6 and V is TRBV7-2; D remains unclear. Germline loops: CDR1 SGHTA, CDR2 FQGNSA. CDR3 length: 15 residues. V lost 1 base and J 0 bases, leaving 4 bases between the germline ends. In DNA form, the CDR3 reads TGTGCCAGCAGCTTAGTGGACTCTGGGGCCAACGTCCTGACTTTC. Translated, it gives CASSLVDSGANVLTF.

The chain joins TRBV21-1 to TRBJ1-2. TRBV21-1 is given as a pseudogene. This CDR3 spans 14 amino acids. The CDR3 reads CASSPRHLDYGYTF. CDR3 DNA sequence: TGTGCCAGCAGCCCCCGACACCTGGACTATGGCTACACCTTC.

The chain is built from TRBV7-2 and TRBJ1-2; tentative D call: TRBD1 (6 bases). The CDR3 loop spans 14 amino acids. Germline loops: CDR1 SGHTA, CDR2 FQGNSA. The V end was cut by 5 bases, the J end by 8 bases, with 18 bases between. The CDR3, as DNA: TGTGCCAGCAGCGGAACGAACAGGGCCTTGGGCTACACCTTC. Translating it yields CASSGTNRALGYTF.

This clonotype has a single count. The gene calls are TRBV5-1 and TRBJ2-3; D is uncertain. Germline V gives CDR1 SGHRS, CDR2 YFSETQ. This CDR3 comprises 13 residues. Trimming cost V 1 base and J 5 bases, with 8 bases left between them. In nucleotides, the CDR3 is TGCGCCAGCAGCTTGTCAGGACGAGATACGCAGTATTTT. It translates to CASSLSGRDTQYF.

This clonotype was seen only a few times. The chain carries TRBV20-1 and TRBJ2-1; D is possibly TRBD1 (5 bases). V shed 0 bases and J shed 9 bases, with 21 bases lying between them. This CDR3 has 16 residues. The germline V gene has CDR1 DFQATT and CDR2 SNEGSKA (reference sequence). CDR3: CSARDKDSGLGVEQFF. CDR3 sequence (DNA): TGCAGTGCTAGAGATAAAGATAGTGGGCTAGGGGTTGAGCAGTTCTTC.

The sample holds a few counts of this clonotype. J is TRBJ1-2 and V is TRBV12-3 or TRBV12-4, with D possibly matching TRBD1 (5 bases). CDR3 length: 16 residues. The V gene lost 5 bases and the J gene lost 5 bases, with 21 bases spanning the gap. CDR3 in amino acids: CASSRSARGTPYGYTF. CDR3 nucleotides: TGTGCCAGCAGTCGAAGCGCCCGGGGGACCCCGTATGGCTACACCTTC.

This CDR3 is CATSRGTRLTDTQYF. The DNA for the CDR3 is TGTGCCACCAGCAGAGGGACCAGGTTAACAGATACGCAGTATTTT. The chain is built from TRBV15 and TRBJ2-3; no firm D call. Germline CDR1 and CDR2: LNHNV and YYDKDF (reference sequence). The CDR3 is 15 residues long. Trimming shortened V by 1 base and J by 3 bases, and 11 bases separated the two germline ends.

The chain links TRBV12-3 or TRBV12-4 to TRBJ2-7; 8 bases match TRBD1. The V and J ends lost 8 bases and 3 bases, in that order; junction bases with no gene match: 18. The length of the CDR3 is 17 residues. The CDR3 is CASGLRTGILGDYEQYF. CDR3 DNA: TGTGCCAGCGGTCTAAGGACAGGGATTTTAGGAGACTACGAGCAGTACTTC.

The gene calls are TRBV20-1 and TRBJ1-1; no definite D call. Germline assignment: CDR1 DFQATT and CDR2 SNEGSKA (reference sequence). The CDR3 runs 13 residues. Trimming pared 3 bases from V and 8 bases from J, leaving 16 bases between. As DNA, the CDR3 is TGCAGTGCTAGCTCGGACGGCGATTCAGAAGCTTTCTTT. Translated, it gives CSASSDGDSEAFF.

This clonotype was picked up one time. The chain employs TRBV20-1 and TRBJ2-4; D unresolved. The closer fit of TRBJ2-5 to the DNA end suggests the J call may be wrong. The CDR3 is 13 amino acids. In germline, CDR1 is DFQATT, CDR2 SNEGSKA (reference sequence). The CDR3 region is CSAREQTQETQYF. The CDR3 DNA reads TGCAGTGCTAGGGAACAGACCCAAGAGACCCAGTACTTC.

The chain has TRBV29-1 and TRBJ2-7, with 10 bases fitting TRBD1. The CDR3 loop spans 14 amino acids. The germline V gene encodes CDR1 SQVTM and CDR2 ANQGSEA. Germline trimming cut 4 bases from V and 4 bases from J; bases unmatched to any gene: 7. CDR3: CSVVAGQGGYEQYF. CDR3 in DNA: TGCAGCGTTGTGGCCGGACAGGGGGGTTACGAGCAGTACTTC.

The CDR3 sequence: CAISEPGLVNTDTQYF. In DNA form, the CDR3 reads TGTGCCATCAGTGAGCCCGGACTAGTAAACACAGATACGCAGTATTTT. This chain joins TRBV10-3 and TRBJ2-3; 7 bases align to TRBD2. This CDR3 has 16 amino acids. CDR1 ENHRY and CDR2 SYGVKD come from the germline V gene. J gave up 2 bases and V 2 bases, and 7 bases lay outside the gene matches.

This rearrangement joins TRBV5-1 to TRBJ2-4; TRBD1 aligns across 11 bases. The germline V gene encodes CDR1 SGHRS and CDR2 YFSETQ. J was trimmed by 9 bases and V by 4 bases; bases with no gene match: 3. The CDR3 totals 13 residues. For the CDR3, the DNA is TGCGCCAGCAGCCCGGGACAGGGGGGCATTCAGTACTTC. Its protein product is CASSPGQGGIQYF.

CDR3 sequence (DNA): TGTGCCAGCAGCTCTACAGGCACTTCTTCCTACAATGAGTACTTC. Amino acid sequence: CASSSTGTSSYNEYF. The V and J genes are TRBV7-9 and TRBJ2-7; TRBD1 might be the D (5 bases). Germline lookup yields CDR1 SEHNR and CDR2 FQNEAQ (reference sequence). The ends were cut back, 4 bases at V and 11 bases at J, with 24 bases in the middle. This CDR3 region has 15 residues.

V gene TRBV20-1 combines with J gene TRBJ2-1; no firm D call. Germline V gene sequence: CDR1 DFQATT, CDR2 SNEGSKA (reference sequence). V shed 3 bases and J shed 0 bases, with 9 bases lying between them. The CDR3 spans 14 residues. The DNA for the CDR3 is TGCAGTGCTAGGGTCGGCGGCTCCTACAATGAGCAGTTCTTC. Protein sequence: CSARVGGSYNEQFF.